This is a list of T cell receptor beta chains from one sample in a study of T cell responses to AZD1222 COVID-19 vaccine. Here immunoSEQ multiplex PCR was the method, and the copy in TCRdb shows in-frame clones only, minus some. This table has about 140,000 clones, 70% to 90% appearing once. This specimen was peripheral blood, taken on day 0 of AZD1222 vaccination. Receptor source: an adult in good health. Each CDR3 is given with its conserved first and last residue. D genes are given only for firm matches. Size tells how often a clone was seen (once, few, many) or the class of an expanded clone, and some rows leave it out.

CDR3 protein: CASSYSIGLLNTEAFF; CDR3 DNA: TGTGCCAGCAGTTACTCGATTGGCCTCCTGAACACTGAAGCTTTCTTT; D gene: .; clone size: .; V gene: TRBV6-5; J gene: TRBJ1-1
CDR3 protein: CASITPGRSGNTIYF; CDR3 DNA: TGTGCCAGCATTACACCGGGCCGCTCTGGAAACACCATATATTTT; D gene: .; clone size: many; V gene: TRBV6-5; J gene: TRBJ1-3
CDR3 protein: CACCPLSGDNSPLHF; CDR3 DNA: TGTGCCTGCTGCCCCCTCTCCGGAGATAATTCACCCCTCCACTTT; D gene: .; clone size: .; V gene: TRBV30; J gene: TRBJ1-6
CDR3 protein: CASSLAGQAYNEQFF; CDR3 DNA: TGTGCCAGCAGCTTAGCGGGACAGGCTTACAATGAGCAGTTCTTC; D gene: TRBD1; clone size: .; V gene: TRBV7-2; J gene: TRBJ2-1
CDR3 protein: CASSFGWRGSSYEQYF; CDR3 DNA: TGTGCCAGCAGCTTTGGGTGGAGGGGATCCTCCTACGAGCAGTACTTC; D gene: .; clone size: .; V gene: TRBV7-2; J gene: TRBJ2-7
CDR3 protein: CATSRDLRGQPQHF; CDR3 DNA: TGTGCCACCAGCAGAGATTTAAGGGGACAGCCCCAGCATTTT; D gene: .; clone size: .; V gene: TRBV15; J gene: TRBJ1-5
CDR3 protein: CATSDPNSRHTFF; CDR3 DNA: TGTGCCACCAGTGACCCCAACTCCAGGCATACTTTCTTT; D gene: .; clone size: .; V gene: TRBV24-1; J gene: TRBJ1-1
CDR3 protein: CASMPGTKRNTEAFF; CDR3 DNA: TGTGCCAGTATGCCCGGGACAAAGAGGAACACTGAAGCTTTCTTT; D gene: .; clone size: .; V gene: TRBV19; J gene: TRBJ1-1
CDR3 protein: CASSFRGGGETQYF; CDR3 DNA: TGTGCCAGCAGCTTCAGAGGGGGCGGAGAGACCCAGTACTTC; D gene: TRBD1; clone size: once; V gene: TRBV7-8; J gene: TRBJ2-5
CDR3 protein: CASSFKAGGEQFF; CDR3 DNA: TGTGCCAGCAGTTTCAAGGCCGGAGGTGAGCAGTTCTTC; D gene: .; clone size: .; V gene: TRBV27; J gene: TRBJ2-1
CDR3 protein: CASSQERGRLEGPQHF; CDR3 DNA: TGCGCCAGCAGCCAAGAGAGGGGGCGGCTCGAAGGGCCCCAGCATTTT; D gene: TRBD1; clone size: .; V gene: TRBV4-1; J gene: TRBJ1-5
CDR3 protein: CASSSKREGYTGELFF; CDR3 DNA: TGTGCCAGCAGCTCAAAGCGGGAGGGATACACCGGGGAGCTGTTTTTT; D gene: TRBD2; clone size: .; V gene: TRBV13; J gene: TRBJ2-2
CDR3 protein: CASSLQGAYNQPQHF; CDR3 DNA: TGTGCCAGCAGCTTGCAGGGGGCGTACAATCAGCCCCAGCATTTT; D gene: TRBD1; clone size: .; V gene: TRBV7-2; J gene: TRBJ1-5
CDR3 protein: CASSQGQGIGQPQHF; CDR3 DNA: TGTGCCAGCAGCCAGGGACAGGGTATAGGTCAGCCCCAGCATTTT; D gene: TRBD1; clone size: .; V gene: TRBV7-2; J gene: TRBJ1-5
CDR3 protein: CASSLTGARQPQHF; CDR3 DNA: TGTGCCAGCAGCCTAACAGGGGCGCGACAGCCCCAGCATTTT; D gene: TRBD1; clone size: .; V gene: TRBV5-6; J gene: TRBJ1-5
CDR3 protein: CASSIGYSPLHF; CDR3 DNA: TGTGCCAGTAGTATAGGGTATTCACCCCTCCACTTT; D gene: .; clone size: .; V gene: TRBV19; J gene: TRBJ1-6
CDR3 protein: CASSLSKGQNIWFGYGYTF; CDR3 DNA: TGTGCCAGCAGTTTATCCAAGGGACAGAATATCTGGTTCGGCTATGGCTACACCTTC; D gene: TRBD1; clone size: .; V gene: TRBV28; J gene: TRBJ1-2
CDR3 protein: CASSSSGAGFNYGYTF; CDR3 DNA: TGTGCCAGCAGCTCCTCAGGGGCAGGATTCAACTATGGCTACACCTTC; D gene: .; clone size: .; V gene: TRBV7-2; J gene: TRBJ1-2
CDR3 protein: CASSPGLADNEQFF; CDR3 DNA: TGTGCCAGCAGCCCGGGACTAGCGGACAATGAGCAGTTCTTC; D gene: TRBD2; clone size: .; V gene: TRBV7-9; J gene: TRBJ2-1
CDR3 protein: CASSKISQGARTEAFF; CDR3 DNA: TGTGCCAGCAGTAAGATCTCCCAGGGGGCGCGGACTGAAGCTTTCTTT; D gene: TRBD1; clone size: .; V gene: TRBV6-2/TRBV6-3; J gene: TRBJ1-1
CDR3 protein: CASSLTTASGGLYNEQFF; CDR3 DNA: TGTGCCAGCAGCTTAACTACGGCTAGCGGGGGTCTCTACAATGAGCAGTTCTTC; D gene: TRBD2; clone size: .; V gene: TRBV7-9; J gene: TRBJ2-1
CDR3 protein: CASSSDPTANYGYTF; CDR3 DNA: TGTGCCAGCAGCTCCGACCCGACAGCTAACTATGGCTACACCTTC; D gene: .; clone size: .; V gene: TRBV5-6; J gene: TRBJ1-2
CDR3 protein: CAIKGGPFISGELFF; CDR3 DNA: TGTGCCATCAAAGGGGGACCATTCATTTCGGGGGAGCTGTTTTTT; D gene: .; clone size: .; V gene: TRBV10-3; J gene: TRBJ2-2
CDR3 protein: CASGSAEGWQVGHSYEQYF; CDR3 DNA: TGTGCTAGTGGTTCGGCGGAGGGTTGGCAGGTAGGCCATTCCTACGAGCAGTACTTC; D gene: .; clone size: .; V gene: TRBV12-5; J gene: TRBJ2-7
CDR3 protein: CASSAGTNNEQFF; CDR3 DNA: TGTGCCAGCAGCGCCGGGACTAACAATGAGCAGTTCTTC; D gene: TRBD2; clone size: once; V gene: TRBV9; J gene: TRBJ2-1
CDR3 protein: CASSSSLAGGTDTQYF; CDR3 DNA: TGTGCCAGCAGCTCCTCACTAGCGGGAGGGACAGATACGCAGTATTTT; D gene: TRBD2; clone size: .; V gene: TRBV11-3; J gene: TRBJ2-3
CDR3 protein: CASSLDQGMQEGYTF; CDR3 DNA: TGTGCCAGCAGCTTGGATCAGGGCATGCAAGAAGGCTACACCTTC; D gene: .; clone size: .; V gene: TRBV5-4; J gene: TRBJ1-2
CDR3 protein: CASSPPGGRETQYF; CDR3 DNA: TGCGCCAGCAGTCCGCCGGGGGGGAGAGAGACCCAGTACTTC; D gene: TRBD2; clone size: .; V gene: TRBV5-1; J gene: TRBJ2-5
CDR3 protein: CASSIGTGQVNSPLHF; CDR3 DNA: TGCGCCAGCAGCATCGGAACGGGGCAGGTTAATTCACCCCTCCACTTT; D gene: .; clone size: .; V gene: TRBV5-1; J gene: TRBJ1-6
CDR3 protein: CATSRGRGYEQYF; CDR3 DNA: TGTGCCACCAGCAGAGGGAGGGGCTACGAGCAGTACTTC; D gene: .; clone size: .; V gene: TRBV15; J gene: TRBJ2-7
CDR3 protein: CASSRGSNQPQHF; CDR3 DNA: TGTGCCAGCAGCCGGGGGAGCAATCAGCCCCAGCATTTT; D gene: .; clone size: .; V gene: TRBV14; J gene: TRBJ1-5
CDR3 protein: CASSDSPQGHPYGYTF; CDR3 DNA: TGTGCCAGCAGTGACTCACCTCAAGGACACCCTTATGGCTACACCTTC; D gene: .; clone size: .; V gene: TRBV6-4; J gene: TRBJ1-2
CDR3 protein: CASSLALRQAMNTEAFF; CDR3 DNA: TGTGCCAGCAGCTTAGCTTTAAGACAGGCGATGAACACTGAAGCTTTCTTT; D gene: .; clone size: .; V gene: TRBV7-8; J gene: TRBJ1-1
CDR3 protein: CASSNQGGTEAFF; CDR3 DNA: TGTGCCAGCAGCAATCAGGGGGGCACTGAAGCTTTCTTT; D gene: TRBD1; clone size: .; V gene: TRBV6-1; J gene: TRBJ1-1
CDR3 protein: CASSQDRTGSTDTQYF; CDR3 DNA: TGTGCCAGCAGCCAAGACAGGACCGGAAGCACAGATACGCAGTATTTT; D gene: .; clone size: .; V gene: TRBV3-1/TRBV3-2; J gene: TRBJ2-3
CDR3 protein: CASSHKIGALTDTEAFF; CDR3 DNA: TGTGCCAGCAGCCATAAGATCGGAGCGCTGACTGACACTGAAGCTTTCTTT; D gene: .; clone size: .; V gene: TRBV3-1/TRBV3-2; J gene: TRBJ1-1
CDR3 protein: CASSLAGGHNEQYF; CDR3 DNA: TGTGCCAGCAGTCTAGCGGGAGGGCACAACGAGCAGTACTTC; D gene: TRBD2; clone size: .; V gene: TRBV6-2/TRBV6-3; J gene: TRBJ2-7
CDR3 protein: CASSLDRVNEAFF; CDR3 DNA: TGCGCCAGCAGCTTGGACAGGGTGAATGAAGCTTTCTTT; D gene: .; clone size: .; V gene: TRBV5-1; J gene: TRBJ1-1
CDR3 protein: CSVGGRAFRDEQFF; CDR3 DNA: TGCAGCGTTGGCGGGAGGGCCTTCCGCGATGAGCAGTTCTTC; D gene: TRBD2; clone size: .; V gene: TRBV29-1; J gene: TRBJ2-1
CDR3 protein: CASSFANAYEQYF; CDR3 DNA: TGTGCCAGCAGTTTCGCCAACGCCTACGAGCAGTACTTC; D gene: .; clone size: once; V gene: TRBV28; J gene: TRBJ2-7
CDR3 protein: CASSQGVAGAKNIQYF; CDR3 DNA: TGCGCCAGCAGCCAAGGGGTAGCGGGAGCCAAAAACATTCAGTACTTC; D gene: TRBD2; clone size: .; V gene: TRBV4-1; J gene: TRBJ2-4
CDR3 protein: CASSLDRGGYNEQFF; CDR3 DNA: TGTGCCAGCAGCTTAGACAGGGGGGGGTACAATGAGCAGTTCTTC; D gene: TRBD1; clone size: .; V gene: TRBV5-8; J gene: TRBJ2-1
CDR3 protein: CASSYGAGGTQYF; CDR3 DNA: TGTGCCAGCAGTTACGGCGCGGGAGGTACGCAGTATTTT; D gene: TRBD2; clone size: once; V gene: TRBV6-5; J gene: TRBJ2-3
CDR3 protein: CASSTGSEVETQYF; CDR3 DNA: TGTGCCAGCAGTACGGGGTCCGAAGTTGAGACCCAGTACTTC; D gene: .; clone size: .; V gene: TRBV6-5; J gene: TRBJ2-5
CDR3 protein: CASSLVLGGNEQFF; CDR3 DNA: TGTGCCAGCAGCTTAGTGCTGGGGGGGAATGAGCAGTTCTTC; D gene: TRBD2; clone size: .; V gene: TRBV7-2; J gene: TRBJ2-1
CDR3 protein: CASSPGQGGDSPLHF; CDR3 DNA: TGTGCCAGCTCACCAGGACAGGGTGGCGATTCACCCCTCCACTTT; D gene: TRBD1; clone size: .; V gene: TRBV18; J gene: TRBJ1-6
CDR3 protein: CASSSGFRDRGRRGELFF; CDR3 DNA: TGTGCCAGCAGCTCGGGATTCCGGGACAGGGGGCGACGCGGGGAGCTGTTTTTT; D gene: TRBD1; clone size: .; V gene: TRBV7-9; J gene: TRBJ2-2
CDR3 protein: CASRTGSRDEQFF; CDR3 DNA: TGCGCCAGCAGAACAGGGAGTAGGGATGAGCAGTTCTTC; D gene: .; clone size: .; V gene: TRBV5-1; J gene: TRBJ2-1
CDR3 protein: CASSFVTSGNNEQFF; CDR3 DNA: TGTGCCAGCAGTTTCGTGACTAGCGGTAACAATGAGCAGTTCTTC; D gene: TRBD2; clone size: .; V gene: TRBV28; J gene: TRBJ2-1
CDR3 protein: CASSLGRLASTDTQYF; CDR3 DNA: TGTGCCAGCAGCTTAGGGCGACTAGCCAGCACAGATACGCAGTATTTT; D gene: TRBD2; clone size: .; V gene: TRBV7-8; J gene: TRBJ2-3